This TCR beta chain was found in a study of cytomegalovirus exposure and HLA in healthy donors. On the study more broadly: The same platform was used for the roughly 120 validation repertoires as for the approximately 730 first-cohort repertoires, as reported in a later analysis.

As for this clone: The target antigen is unknown.

Study results and limitations: Within the roughly 120 validation repertoires, first-cohort TCR clusters tended to co-occur, according to a later analysis.

Deletions cut 5 bases from V and 2 bases from J, with 16 bases between. The CDR3 covers 15 residues. The germline gives CDR1 SGHTA, CDR2 FQGNSA. The protocol was immunoSEQ multiplex PCR, while the TCRdb copy is restricted to in-frame clones and leaves out a portion. The top ten clones hold less than 3% of a sample with 250,000 or so clones, approximately 87% of them seen once. This clonotype was sampled from a man aged 18 to 35 in good health and CMV-seronegative. Sequencing used PBMCs. The chain has TRBV7-2 and TRBJ2-7; no clear D. In DNA form, the CDR3 reads TGTGCCAGCAGCCTCGGAGTAGCTGCCCCCTACGAGCAGTACTTC. Encoded protein: CASSLGVAAPYEQYF.